This is a list of T cell receptor beta chains from one sample in a study of blood T cell repertoires in COVID-19. Data came from immunoSEQ multiplex PCR; TCRdb stores just in-frame clones and leaves some out. The repertoire has 75,000 to 95,000 clones, approximately 88% of them found once; the top ten carry 4.5% to 7%. Sequencing was done on a sample of peripheral blood. These receptors were taken from a man aged 50 or older with active COVID-19. CDR3s include the opening cysteine and the closing phenylalanine or tryptophan.

TRBV20-1	TRBJ1-2	CSARGGGYTF
TRBV30	TRBJ2-3	CAWSGLAGSTDTQYF
TRBV19	TRBJ2-7	CATRQGSLSYEQYF
TRBV6-2/TRBV6-3	TRBJ2-4	CASSYSAGGRIQYF
TRBV7-2	TRBJ2-5	CASSTDSGGKTQYF
TRBV7-9	TRBJ2-3	CASSQSGYTDTQYF
TRBV2	TRBJ2-7	CASKLDRQYF
TRBV7-2	TRBJ1-3	CASSLFPITESSGNTIYF
TRBV28	TRBJ1-2	CASSLGKVRGYTF
TRBV11-2	TRBJ2-5	CASEGGKTQYF
TRBV7-2	TRBJ1-2	CASSSRTGDNYGYTF
TRBV27	TRBJ2-7	CASSPQTGPKVYEQYF
TRBV7-2	TRBJ2-7	CASSFYGNYEQYF
TRBV4-1	TRBJ2-7	CASSQDAGGWYEQYF
TRBV3-1/TRBV3-2	TRBJ1-5	CASSQGALGNQPQHF
TRBV7-2	TRBJ2-5	CASSFNRDETQYF
TRBV7-2	TRBJ2-2	CASSRSGNPNTGELFF
TRBV19	TRBJ1-6	CASSINPTGYNSPLHF
TRBV27	TRBJ2-6	CASSLWQGANGANVLTF
TRBV30	TRBJ2-7	CAWRRASGRVGGSSYEQYF
TRBV19	TRBJ1-2	CASLAGAGFNYGYTF
TRBV6-5	TRBJ1-6	CASSYPGNSPLHF
TRBV28	TRBJ1-1	CASRIIGTGGYTEAFF
TRBV5-1	TRBJ2-7	CASSDPRGTYEQYF
TRBV7-2	TRBJ2-2	CASSLVSSHRRLFF
TRBV7-2	TRBJ2-3	CASTQTSGRTDTQYF